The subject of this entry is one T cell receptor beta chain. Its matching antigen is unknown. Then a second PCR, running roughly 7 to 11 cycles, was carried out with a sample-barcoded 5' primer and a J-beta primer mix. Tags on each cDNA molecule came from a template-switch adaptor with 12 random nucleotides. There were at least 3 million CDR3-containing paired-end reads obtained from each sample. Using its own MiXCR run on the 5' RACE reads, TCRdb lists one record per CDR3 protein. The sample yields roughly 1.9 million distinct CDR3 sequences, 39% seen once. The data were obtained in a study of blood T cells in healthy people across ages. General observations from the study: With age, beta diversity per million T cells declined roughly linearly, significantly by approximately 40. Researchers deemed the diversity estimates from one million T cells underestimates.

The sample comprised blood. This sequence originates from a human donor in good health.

The CDR3 loop reads CASSEGRVRAFF. The CDR3 DNA reads TGTGCCAGCAGTGAAGGGAGGGTTAGAGCTTTCTTT. The V call is TRBV2, the J call TRBJ1-1; D gene ambiguous. From germline, CDR1 is SNHLY and CDR2 FYNNEI. With 1 base removed from V and 10 bases from J, the gap between germline ends came to 10 bases. CDR3 length: 12 residues.